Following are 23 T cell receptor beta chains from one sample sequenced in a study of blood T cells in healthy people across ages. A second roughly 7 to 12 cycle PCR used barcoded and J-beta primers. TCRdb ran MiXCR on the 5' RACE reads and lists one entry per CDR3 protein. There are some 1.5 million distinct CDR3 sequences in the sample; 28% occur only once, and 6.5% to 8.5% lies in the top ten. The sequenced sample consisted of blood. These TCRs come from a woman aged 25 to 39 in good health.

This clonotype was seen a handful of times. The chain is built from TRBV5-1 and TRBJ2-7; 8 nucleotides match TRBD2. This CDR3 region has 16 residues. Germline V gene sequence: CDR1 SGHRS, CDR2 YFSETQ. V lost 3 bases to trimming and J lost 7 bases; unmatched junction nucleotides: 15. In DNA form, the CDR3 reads TGCGCCAGCAGCTCATCCCTTAGCGGGGCGGCCCAAGAGCAGTACTTC. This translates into CASSSSLSGAAQEQYF. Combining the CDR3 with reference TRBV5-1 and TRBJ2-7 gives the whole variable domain KAGVTQTPRYLIKTRGQQVTLSCSPISGHRSVSWYQQTPGQGLQFLFEYFSETQRNKGNFPGRFSGRQFSNSRSEMNVSTLELGDSALYLCASSSSLSGAAQEQYFGPGTRLTVT.

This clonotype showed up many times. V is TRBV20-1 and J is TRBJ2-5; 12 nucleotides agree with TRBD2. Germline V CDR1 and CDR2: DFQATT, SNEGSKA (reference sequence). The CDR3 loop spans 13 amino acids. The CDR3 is CSARLAGEETQYF. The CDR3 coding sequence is TGCAGCGCGCGACTAGCGGGAGAAGAGACCCAGTACTTC.

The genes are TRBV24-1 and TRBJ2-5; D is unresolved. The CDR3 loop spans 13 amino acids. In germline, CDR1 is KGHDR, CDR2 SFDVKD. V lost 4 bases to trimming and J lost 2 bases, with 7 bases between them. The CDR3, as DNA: TGTGCCACCAGTGAATGGGTTCAAGAGACCCAGTACTTC. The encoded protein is CATSEWVQETQYF.

The CDR3 protein is CASSLGFYGTYEQYF. CDR3 in DNA: TGTGCCAGCAGCTTAGGGTTCTACGGCACCTACGAGCAGTACTTC. The genes are TRBV11-2 and TRBJ2-7, with D hard to call. CDR1 is SGHAT and CDR2 is FQNNGV in the germline V gene. V was trimmed by 1 base and J by 2 bases, leaving 12 bases between them. There are 15 residues in the CDR3.

CDR3 in DNA: TGTGCCAGCAGTTTCCGGGACCCTGGCGGGACGCAGTATTTT. Protein sequence: CASSFRDPGGTQYF. The chain carries TRBV12-3 or TRBV12-4 and TRBJ2-3; D may correspond to TRBD1 or TRBD2 (5 bases each). CDR3 length: 14 residues. Trimming left V 3 bases short and J 9 bases short, with 16 bases between.

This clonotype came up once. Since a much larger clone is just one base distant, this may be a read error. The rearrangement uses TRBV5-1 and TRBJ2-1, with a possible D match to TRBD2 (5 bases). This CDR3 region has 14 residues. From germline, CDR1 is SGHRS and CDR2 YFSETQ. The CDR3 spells CASSLPGNNNGQFF. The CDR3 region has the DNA TGCGCCAGCAGCTTACCGGGAAACAACAATGGGCAGTTCTTC.

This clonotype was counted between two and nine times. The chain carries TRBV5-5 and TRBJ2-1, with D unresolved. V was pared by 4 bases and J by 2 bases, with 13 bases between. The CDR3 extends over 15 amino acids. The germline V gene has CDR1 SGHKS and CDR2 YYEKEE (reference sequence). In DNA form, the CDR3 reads TGTGCCAGCAGCCCTCAAAGCGCCACCTACAATGAGCAGTTCTTC. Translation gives CASSPQSATYNEQFF.

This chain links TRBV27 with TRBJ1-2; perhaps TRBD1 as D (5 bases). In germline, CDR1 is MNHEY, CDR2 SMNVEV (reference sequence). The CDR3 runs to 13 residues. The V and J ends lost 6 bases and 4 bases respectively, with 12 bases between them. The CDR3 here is CASRGDRIYGYTF. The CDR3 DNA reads TGTGCCAGCAGGGGAGACAGAATCTATGGCTACACCTTC.

The CDR3 reads CASSDQIWGYTF. The CDR3, as DNA: TGTGCCAGCAGTGATCAGATATGGGGCTACACCTTC. The J gene is TRBJ1-2, the V gene TRBV2, with unresolved D. Trimming took off 3 bases at V and 8 bases at J, with 10 bases between the two ends. The length of the CDR3 is 12 residues. CDR1 is SNHLY and CDR2 is FYNNEI in the germline V gene.

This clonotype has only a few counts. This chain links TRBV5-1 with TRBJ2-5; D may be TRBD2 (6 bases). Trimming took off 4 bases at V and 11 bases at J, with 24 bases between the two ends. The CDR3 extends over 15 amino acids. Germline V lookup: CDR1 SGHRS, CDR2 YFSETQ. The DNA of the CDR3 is TGCGCCAGCAGCGCCCTCGCGGGACCATACAATGAGCAGTACTTC. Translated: CASSALAGPYNEQYF.

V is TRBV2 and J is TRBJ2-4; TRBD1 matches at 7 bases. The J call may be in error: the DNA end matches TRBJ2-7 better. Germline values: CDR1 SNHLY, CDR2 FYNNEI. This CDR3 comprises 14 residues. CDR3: CASRFGTVKREQYF. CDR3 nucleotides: TGTGCCAGCAGATTCGGGACAGTGAAACGCGAGCAGTACTTC.

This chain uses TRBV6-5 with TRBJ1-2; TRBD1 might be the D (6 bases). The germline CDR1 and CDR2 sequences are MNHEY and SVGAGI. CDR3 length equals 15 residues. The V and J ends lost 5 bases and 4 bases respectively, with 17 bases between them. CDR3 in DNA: TGTGCCAGCAGTACAGAGGCAGGGGCAACCTATGGCTACACCTTC. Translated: CASSTEAGATYGYTF.

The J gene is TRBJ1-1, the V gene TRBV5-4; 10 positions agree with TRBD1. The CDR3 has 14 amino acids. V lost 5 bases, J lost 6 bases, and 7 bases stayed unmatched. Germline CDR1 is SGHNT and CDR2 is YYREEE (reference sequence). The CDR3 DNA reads TGTGCCAGCAGTCAGACAGGGGGCATATCTGAAGCTTTCTTT. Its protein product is CASSQTGGISEAFF. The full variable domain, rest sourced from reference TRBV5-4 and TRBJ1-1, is ETGVTQSPTHLIKTRGQQVTLRCSSQSGHNTVSWYQQALGQGPQFIFQYYREEENGRGNFPPRFSGLQFPNYSSELNVNALELDDSALYLCASSQTGGISEAFFGQGTRLTVV.

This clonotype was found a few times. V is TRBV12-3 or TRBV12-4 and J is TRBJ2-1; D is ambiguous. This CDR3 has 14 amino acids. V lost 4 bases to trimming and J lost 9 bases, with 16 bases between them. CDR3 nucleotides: TGTGCCAGCAGTTCTGCTAGGACCGGCAGTGAGCAGTTCTTC. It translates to CASSSARTGSEQFF.

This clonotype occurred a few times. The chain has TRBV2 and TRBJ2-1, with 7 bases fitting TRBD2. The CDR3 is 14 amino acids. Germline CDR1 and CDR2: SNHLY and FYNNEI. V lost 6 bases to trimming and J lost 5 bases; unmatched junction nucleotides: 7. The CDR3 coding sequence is TGTGCCAGCAGAGCGAGCGGGGCGGACAATGAGCAGTTCTTC. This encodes CASRASGADNEQFF.

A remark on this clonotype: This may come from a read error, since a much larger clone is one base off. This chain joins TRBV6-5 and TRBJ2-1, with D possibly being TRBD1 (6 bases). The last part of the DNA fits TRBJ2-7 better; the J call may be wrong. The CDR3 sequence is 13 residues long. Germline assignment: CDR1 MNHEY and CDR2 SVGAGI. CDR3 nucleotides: TGTGCCAGCAGGCAGGGGCGCTACAATGAGCAGTACTTC. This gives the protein CASRQGRYNEQYF.

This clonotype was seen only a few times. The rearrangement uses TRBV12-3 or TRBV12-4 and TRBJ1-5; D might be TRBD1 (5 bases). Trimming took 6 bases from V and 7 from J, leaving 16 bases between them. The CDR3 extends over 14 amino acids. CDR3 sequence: CASRPDTGDQPQHF. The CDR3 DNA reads TGTGCCAGCAGACCCGACACAGGCGACCAGCCCCAGCATTTT.

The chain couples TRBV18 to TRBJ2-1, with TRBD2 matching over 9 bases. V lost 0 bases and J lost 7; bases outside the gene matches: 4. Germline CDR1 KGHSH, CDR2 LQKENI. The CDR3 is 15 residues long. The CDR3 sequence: CASSPPLAGSNEQFF. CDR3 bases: TGTGCCAGCTCACCACCGCTAGCGGGAAGTAATGAGCAGTTCTTC.

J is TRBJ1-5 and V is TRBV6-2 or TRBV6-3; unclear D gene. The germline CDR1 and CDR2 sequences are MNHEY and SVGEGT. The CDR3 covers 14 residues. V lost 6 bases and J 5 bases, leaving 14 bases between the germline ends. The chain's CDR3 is CASRRGFADQPQHF. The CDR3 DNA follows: TGTGCCAGCAGGCGGGGTTTTGCCGATCAGCCCCAGCATTTT.

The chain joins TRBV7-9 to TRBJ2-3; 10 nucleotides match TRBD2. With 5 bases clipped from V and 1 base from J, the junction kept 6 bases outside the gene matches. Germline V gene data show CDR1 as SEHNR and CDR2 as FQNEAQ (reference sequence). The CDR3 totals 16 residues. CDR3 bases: TGTGCCAGCAGCAGACTAGCGGGCGCCGGCACAGATACGCAGTATTTT. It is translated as CASSRLAGAGTDTQYF.

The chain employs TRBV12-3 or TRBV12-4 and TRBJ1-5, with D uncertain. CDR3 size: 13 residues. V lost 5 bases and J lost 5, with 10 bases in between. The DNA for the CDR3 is TGTGCCAGCAGTGCCCGCGTAGATCAGCCCCAGCATTTT. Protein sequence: CASSARVDQPQHF.

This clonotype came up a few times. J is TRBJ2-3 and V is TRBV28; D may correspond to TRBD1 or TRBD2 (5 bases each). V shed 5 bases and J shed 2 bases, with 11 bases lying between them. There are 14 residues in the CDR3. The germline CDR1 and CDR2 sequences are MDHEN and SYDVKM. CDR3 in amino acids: CASSEGPNTDTQYF. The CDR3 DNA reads TGTGCCAGCAGTGAGGGGCCAAACACAGATACGCAGTATTTT.

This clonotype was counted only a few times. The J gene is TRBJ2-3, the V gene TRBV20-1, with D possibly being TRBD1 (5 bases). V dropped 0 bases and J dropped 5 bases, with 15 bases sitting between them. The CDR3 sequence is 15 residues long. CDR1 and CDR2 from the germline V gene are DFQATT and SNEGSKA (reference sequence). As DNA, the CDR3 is TGCAGTGCTAGAGAAGAGAAGGGGTTTGGAGATACGCAGTATTTT. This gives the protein CSAREEKGFGDTQYF.